One and the same sample provided the 27 T cell receptor beta chains below, sequenced in a study of blood T cell repertoires in COVID-19. Libraries were prepared by immunoSEQ multiplex PCR; TCRdb keeps only in-frame clonotypes and omits some of them. This table has tens of thousands of clones, roughly 91% appearing once. Source material: PBMCs or T cells enriched from blood (not recorded which). These receptors came from a woman in her forties who had recovered from COVID-19.

This chain links TRBV5-4 with TRBJ2-1, with TRBD1 matching over 10 bases. The CDR3 has 15 amino acids. Germline V gene sequence: CDR1 SGHNT, CDR2 YYREEE (reference sequence). The J segment lost 8 bases and the V segment lost 2 bases, leaving 7 bases of the junction unmatched. CDR3 sequence: CASSFPGTGEHEQFF. DNA of the CDR3: TGTGCCAGCAGCTTTCCCGGGACAGGGGAGCATGAGCAGTTCTTC.

This chain joins TRBV5-6 and TRBJ2-1; maybe TRBD2 (5 bases). The CDR3 covers 15 residues. The germline V and J ends were trimmed by 3 bases and 3 bases, with 13 bases remaining between them. In germline, CDR1 is SGHDT, CDR2 YYEEEE. CDR3 DNA sequence: TGTGCCAGCAGCTCAATTTTCGAGGGCTACAATGAGCAGTTCTTC. Translating it yields CASSSIFEGYNEQFF.

This clone was seen a handful of times. The rearrangement joins TRBV6-1 to TRBJ1-5; 7 bases match TRBD1. The CDR3 totals 15 residues. V shed 3 bases, J shed 0 bases, and the junction held 2 bases outside the gene matches. Germline lookup yields CDR1 MNHNS and CDR2 SASEGT. CDR3 DNA: TGTGCCAGCAGTGAGGGACAGTATAGCAATCAGCCCCAGCATTTT. This sequence encodes CASSEGQYSNQPQHF.

The gene calls are TRBV3-1 (or the pseudogene TRBV3-2) and TRBJ2-7, with 7 bases matching TRBD2. Looked up from germline, CDR1 is LGHDT and CDR2 is YNNKEL (reference sequence). The CDR3 sequence is 16 residues long. Trimming took 1 base from V and 2 from J; bases not matched to a gene: 8. The CDR3 region is CASSQGAVGGAYEQYF. The CDR3, as DNA: TGTGCCAGCAGCCAAGGAGCTGTGGGGGGGGCCTACGAGCAGTACTTC.

V gene TRBV29-1 combines with J gene TRBJ2-6; the match to TRBD1 covers 7 bases. V shed 4 bases, J shed 2 bases, and the junction held 2 bases outside the gene matches. The CDR3 extends over 14 amino acids. CDR1 is SQVTM, CDR2 ANQGSEA, per germline. The CDR3 DNA follows: TGCAGCGTTGGGACAGGTGCTGGGGCCAACGTCCTGACTTTC. It specifies CSVGTGAGANVLTF. Based on the CDR3 plus reference TRBV29-1 and TRBJ2-6, the full variable domain is SAVISQKPSRDICQRGTSLTIQCQVDSQVTMMFWYRQQPGQSLTLIATANQGSEATYESGFVIDKFPISRPNLTFSTLTVSNMSPEDSSIYLCSVGTGAGANVLTFGAGSRLTVL.

V usage is TRBV3-1 (or the pseudogene TRBV3-2) and J usage is TRBJ1-4; 7 bases are a match to TRBD1. The V gene end was trimmed by 1 base and the J gene end by 5 bases; junction bases not matched to a gene: 4. CDR3 size: 15 residues. The germline gives CDR1 LGHDT, CDR2 YNNKEL (reference sequence). In DNA, the CDR3 is TGTGCCAGCAGCCAAGGAAGGGGGCGGAATGAAAAACTGTTTTTT. Translated: CASSQGRGRNEKLFF.

The gene calls are TRBV11-3 and TRBJ1-5; unclear D gene. Germline V gives CDR1 SGHNT, CDR2 YENEEA. The CDR3 has 13 residues. Trimming removed 0 bases at V and 4 bases at J, with 4 bases between. Here the CDR3 DNA reads TGTGCCAGCAGCTTAGACGTAAATCAGCCCCAGCATTTT. Its protein is CASSLDVNQPQHF.

This clone has a single count. This chain uses TRBV11-2 with TRBJ1-1; no firm D call. The CDR3 length is 13 residues. Germline CDR1 reads SGHAT; CDR2 reads FQNNGV. In DNA form, the CDR3 reads TGTGCGGAGAAAGTCGAGGAGAACACTGAAGCTTTCTTT. It encodes CAEKVEENTEAFF. Full variable domain (remainder filled in from reference TRBV11-2 and TRBJ1-1): EAGVAQSPRYKIIEKRQSVAFWCNPISGHATLYWYQQILGQGPKLLIQFQNNGVVDDSQLPKDRFSAERLKGVDSTLKIQPAKLEDSAVYLCAEKVEENTEAFFGQGTRLTVV.

J is TRBJ2-2 and V is TRBV5-4; 8 bases are a match to TRBD2. This CDR3 spans 14 amino acids. V gave up 3 bases and J gave up 10 bases; unmatched junction bases: 8. Per the germline V gene, CDR1 is SGHNT and CDR2 is YYREEE (reference sequence). CDR3 region: CASSSPGGLSELFF. The CDR3, as DNA: TGTGCCAGCAGCTCCCCGGGGGGGCTTTCGGAGCTGTTTTTT.

The rearrangement uses TRBV2 and TRBJ2-7; TRBD2 agrees at 8 bases. The trim removed 6 bases at V and 5 bases at J, leaving 12 bases unmatched. The CDR3 has 15 residues. Germline values: CDR1 SNHLY, CDR2 FYNNEI. CDR3 coding DNA: TGTGCCAGCAGGGGGACTAGGGGAAGGGCCCACGAGCAGTACTTC. Its protein is CASRGTRGRAHEQYF.

The chain links TRBV27 to TRBJ1-5; D ambiguous. V was trimmed by 3 bases and J by 3 bases, leaving 12 bases between them. This CDR3 comprises 15 residues. CDR1 is MNHEY, CDR2 SMNVEV, per germline (reference sequence). As DNA, the CDR3 is TGTGCCAGCAGTTTGGAGCAGCCAGCCAATCAGCCCCAGCATTTT. Translated: CASSLEQPANQPQHF.

The V gene is TRBV5-1, the J gene TRBJ2-1; 14 nucleotides line up with TRBD2. In germline, CDR1 is SGHRS, CDR2 YFSETQ. The CDR3 consists of 16 residues. V shed 3 bases, J shed 3 bases, and the junction held 2 bases outside the gene matches. The CDR3 DNA reads TGCGCCAGCAGCTCAGGACTAGCGGGGGGCTACAATGAGCAGTTCTTC. Its translation: CASSSGLAGGYNEQFF.

The V call is TRBV5-8, the J call TRBJ2-5; D is uncertain. This CDR3 is 13 amino acids long. Trimming shortened V by 3 bases and J by 6 bases, and 12 bases separated the two germline ends. Germline values: CDR1 SGHTS, CDR2 YDEGEE. CDR3: CASSSTVYQTQYF. The CDR3 DNA is TGTGCCAGCAGCTCAACCGTCTACCAGACCCAGTACTTC.

V and J are TRBV12-3 or TRBV12-4 and TRBJ1-2; D not certain. The CDR3 covers 13 residues. V lost 6 bases and J lost 4, with 12 bases in between. The chain's CDR3 is CASRGETGYGYTF. As DNA, the CDR3 is TGTGCCAGCAGGGGAGAGACGGGCTATGGCTACACCTTC.

The rearrangement joins TRBV27 to TRBJ2-7; TRBD1 matches 7 bases. Germline CDR1 MNHEY, CDR2 SMNVEV (reference sequence). CDR3 length: 15 amino acids. With V trimmed by 8 bases and J by 0 bases, 10 bases remained unmatched. In nucleotides, the CDR3 is TGTGCCAGCCGCCCCCCCTGGGACAGCTCCTACGAGCAGTACTTC. Its translation: CASRPPWDSSYEQYF.

The V and J genes are TRBV6-6 and TRBJ1-5, with a tentative D call TRBD1 (6 bases). Germline V gene sequence: CDR1 MNHNY, CDR2 SVGAGI (reference sequence). CDR3 length: 14 residues. The V and J ends lost 2 bases and 4 bases respectively, with 9 bases between them. The CDR3 is CASSYLGQNQPQHF. In DNA, the CDR3 is TGTGCCAGCAGTTACCTGGGACAAAATCAGCCCCAGCATTTT.

V usage is TRBV11-1 and J usage is TRBJ1-1; D gene uncertain. The CDR3 contains 12 residues. Trimming shortened V by 5 bases and J by 0 bases, and 4 bases separated the two germline ends. Looked up from germline, CDR1 is SGHAT and CDR2 is FQDESV (reference sequence). The CDR3 bases are TGTGCCAGCAGCCCCGTGAACACTGAAGCTTTCTTT. This translates into CASSPVNTEAFF.

The CDR3 sequence: CSVRGRQLDTQYF. The CDR3 bases are TGCAGCGTAAGGGGAAGACAGTTGGATACGCAGTATTTT. V usage is TRBV29-1 and J usage is TRBJ2-3, with D possibly matching TRBD1 (5 bases). CDR1 and CDR2 (germline): SQVTM, ANQGSEA. This CDR3 is built from 13 residues. The V end was cut by 6 bases, the J end by 6 bases, with 16 bases between.

V is TRBV23-1 and J is TRBJ1-1; D call uncertain. TRBV23-1 is labeled an ORF, and its function is uncertain. Trimming stripped 0 bases from V and 4 bases from J, with 9 bases between. This CDR3 is built from 14 residues. The DNA for the CDR3 is TGCGCCAGCAGTCAATCGCAGGTCCCCACTGAAGCTTTCTTT. This codes for CASSQSQVPTEAFF.

The chain couples TRBV6-5 to TRBJ2-1, with D possibly TRBD1 on 6 matching bases. The ends were cut back, 0 bases at V and 6 bases at J, with 15 bases in the middle. This CDR3 region has 16 residues. Germline V lookup: CDR1 MNHEY, CDR2 SVGAGI. The CDR3 region is CASSYSRGRVSNEQFF. The CDR3 DNA sequence: TGTGCCAGCAGTTACTCGAGGGGGAGAGTTAGCAATGAGCAGTTCTTC.

The chain links TRBV19 to TRBJ2-7, with a tentative D call TRBD1 (6 bases). The CDR3 spans 13 residues. Trimming took 5 bases from V and 6 from J, leaving 14 bases between them. Germline values: CDR1 LNHDA, CDR2 SQIVND (reference sequence). CDR3 DNA: TGTGCCAGTAGTCCCCTCCCCAGGGGCGAGCAGTACTTC. It yields the protein CASSPLPRGEQYF.

The chain employs TRBV5-8 and TRBJ2-5; TRBD1 agrees at 8 bases. Trimming removed 3 bases from V and 6 bases from J; junction bases left unmatched: 7. CDR3 size: 14 residues. Germline V gene lookup returns CDR1 SGHTS and CDR2 YDEGEE. The chain's CDR3 is CASSSDRDRKTQYF. CDR3 nucleotides: TGTGCCAGCAGCTCAGACAGGGACAGGAAGACCCAGTACTTC.

This clone has a handful of counts. The V and J genes are TRBV6-4 and TRBJ2-2; 7 nucleotides agree with TRBD1. The germline V gene encodes CDR1 MRHNA and CDR2 SNTAGT. Trimming took 3 bases from V and 3 from J; bases not matched to a gene: 1. The CDR3 is made up of 14 amino acids. CDR3 sequence reads: CASSEGQDTGELFF. Written as DNA, the CDR3 is TGTGCCAGCAGTGAAGGACAGGACACCGGGGAGCTGTTTTTT.

This clone was detected once. This chain links TRBV6-1 with TRBJ2-5; 13 bases line up with TRBD2. The length of the CDR3 is 18 residues. V dropped 4 bases and J dropped 4; count of bases not matched to a gene: 12. Germline-derived CDR1 and CDR2 are MNHNS and SASEGT. The CDR3 region has the DNA TGTGCCAGCAGTGTCCTCGCCCTGGGACTAGCGGGGTCAGAGACCCAGTACTTC. Protein sequence: CASSVLALGLAGSETQYF.

The chain is built from TRBV9 and TRBJ1-2, with 8 bases identical to TRBD1. This CDR3 region has 14 residues. The germline V gene has CDR1 SGDLS and CDR2 YYNGEE. V gave up 4 bases and J gave up 2 bases; unmatched junction bases: 4. Written as DNA, the CDR3 is TGTGCCAGCAGCCCCCGGGACAGGAACTATGGCTACACCTTC. Translated, it gives CASSPRDRNYGYTF.

CDR3 amino acids: CASSQVPDSAEAFF. CDR3 DNA sequence: TGTGCCAGCAGCCAAGTACCCGACTCCGCGGAAGCTTTCTTT. The V and J genes are TRBV3-1 (or the pseudogene TRBV3-2) and TRBJ1-1; D unclear. This CDR3 region has 14 residues. Germline CDR1 LGHDT, CDR2 YNNKEL (reference sequence). V was clipped by 1 base and J by 8 bases, with 14 bases between them.

This clone was counted once. This rearrangement joins TRBV6-4 to TRBJ2-2, with unresolved D. CDR1 is MRHNA, CDR2 SNTAGT, per germline. CDR3 length equals 14 residues. Trimming shortened V by 3 bases and J by 3 bases, and 8 bases separated the two germline ends. In DNA, the CDR3 is TGTGCCAGCAGTGAATCATCAGACACCGGGGAGCTGTTTTTT. It translates to CASSESSDTGELFF.